These 10 T cell receptor beta chains came from one sample sequenced in a study of T cells in Graves' hyperthyroidism and ophthalmopathy. The investigators amplified TCR beta CDR3 regions from RNA transcripts. With the HTBI primer set, the TCR CDR3 went through a first round of RT-PCR. Using its own MiXCR run on the multiplex PCR reads, TCRdb lists one record per CDR3 protein. Here the sample spans a few hundred thousand distinct CDR3 sequences, around 15% being singletons. What was sequenced was blood. These receptors originate from a woman aged 25 to 39 with Graves' ophthalmopathy.

The J gene is TRBJ2-7, the V gene TRBV10-2; D is unclear. The V gene's germline CDR1 is WSHSY and CDR2 SAAADI. CDR3 length: 13 amino acids. Between the trimmed V and J ends, which lost 2 bases and 4 bases, there was a span of 9 bases. The CDR3 loop reads CASSEPTKYEQYF. The CDR3 nucleotides are TGCGCCAGCAGTGAGCCAACGAAGTACGAGCAGTACTTC.

This clonotype was seen many times. The J gene is TRBJ2-5, the V gene TRBV28; 12 bases line up with TRBD2. There are 19 residues in the CDR3. From germline, CDR1 is MDHEN and CDR2 SYDVKM. V trimming: 1 base; J trimming: 0 bases; junction bases outside the gene matches: 9. The CDR3, as DNA: TGTGCCAGCAGTTTATTAGGCCCCCGACTAGCGGGGGACCAAGAGACCCAGTACTTC. Amino acids: CASSLLGPRLAGDQETQYF. Combining the CDR3 with reference TRBV28 and TRBJ2-5 gives the whole variable domain DVKVTQSSRYLVKRTGEKVFLECVQDMDHENMFWYRQDPGLGLRLIYFSYDVKMKEKGDIPEGYSVSREKKERFSLILESASTNQTSMYLCASSLLGPRLAGDQETQYFGPGTRLLVL.

The rearrangement links TRBV4-2 to TRBJ2-7; no firm D call. Germline V gene sequence: CDR1 LGHNA, CDR2 YNFKEQ. Trimming removed 0 bases at V and 1 base at J, with 7 bases between. This CDR3 region has 14 residues. CDR3 protein: CASSQDGSSYEQYF. The CDR3 DNA reads TGTGCCAGCAGCCAAGATGGCAGTTCCTACGAGCAGTACTTC.

Many counts were recorded for this clonotype. This chain joins TRBV30 and TRBJ1-2; TRBD1 agrees at 7 bases. V lost 6 bases to trimming and J lost 4 bases; unmatched junction nucleotides: 5. This CDR3 spans 12 amino acids. Per the germline V gene, CDR1 is GTSNPN and CDR2 is SVGIG (reference sequence). CDR3 sequence reads: CACQQGTYGYTF. The CDR3 coding sequence is TGTGCCTGTCAACAGGGGACCTATGGCTACACCTTC.

At least ten counts were recorded for this clonotype. The rearrangement uses TRBV20-1 and TRBJ1-1, with unresolved D. Trimming took off 2 bases at V and 8 bases at J, with 9 bases between the two ends. The length of the CDR3 is 11 residues. Germline loops: CDR1 DFQATT, CDR2 SNEGSKA (reference sequence). The CDR3 sequence: CSARPRWEAFF. The DNA for the CDR3 is TGCAGTGCTAGACCTCGCTGGGAAGCTTTCTTT.

In its sample, this clonotype was seen many times. This chain uses TRBV12-3 or TRBV12-4 with TRBJ1-5, with D unresolved. V dropped 1 base and J dropped 7 bases, with 8 bases sitting between them. CDR3 length: 13 residues. The CDR3: CASSLEPLQPQHF. As DNA, the CDR3 is TGTGCCAGCAGTTTAGAGCCTCTCCAGCCCCAGCATTTT.

The chain employs TRBV4-1 and TRBJ1-5, with a possible D match to TRBD1 (6 bases). The CDR3 length is 18 residues. V shed 2 bases and J shed 2 bases, with 19 bases lying between them. From germline, CDR1 is MGHRA and CDR2 YSYEKL. CDR3 nucleotide sequence: TGCGCCAGCAGCCAAACTACGGGAACAGGGCTACGCAATCAGCCCCAGCATTTT. Its protein is CASSQTTGTGLRNQPQHF.

This clonotype came up many times. The rearrangement links TRBV28 to TRBJ2-1; D not resolved. The V end lost 6 bases, the J end lost 5 bases, and 23 bases lay between the germline ends. The CDR3 sequence is 17 residues long. CDR1 and CDR2 from the germline V gene are MDHEN and SYDVKM. This CDR3 reads CASSPMREIVAHNEQFF. The CDR3 DNA follows: TGTGCCAGCAGCCCCATGAGAGAGATTGTGGCTCACAATGAGCAGTTCTTC.

V is TRBV7-2 and J is TRBJ2-7; D possibly matches TRBD1 or TRBD2 (5 bases each). The V end lost 10 bases, the J end lost 3 bases, and 22 bases lay between the germline ends. The CDR3 runs 15 residues. CDR1 and CDR2 from the germline V gene are SGHTA and FQGNSA. Here the CDR3 DNA reads TGTGCCACCAGTGATCCCCTTGCAGGGAGCTACGAGCAGTACTTC. Translating gives CATSDPLAGSYEQYF.

This chain connects TRBV20-1 to TRBJ1-4, with D unresolved. Germline-derived CDR1 and CDR2 are DFQATT and SNEGSKA (reference sequence). The CDR3 has 12 residues. The ends were cut back, 3 bases at V and 5 bases at J, with 7 bases in the middle. CDR3 bases: TGCAGTGCTAGTGCGGGGAATGAAAAACTGTTTTTT. Translating gives CSASAGNEKLFF.